Below, 15 T cell receptor beta chains from the same sample are listed, as sequenced in a study of blood T cell repertoires in COVID-19. Data came from immunoSEQ multiplex PCR; TCRdb stores just in-frame clones and leaves some out. The sample has about 83,000 clones; roughly 83% are singletons. Sequencing was carried out using peripheral blood. These receptors were obtained from a man aged 50 or older with active COVID-19.

The V and J genes are TRBV5-1 and TRBJ2-7, with D perhaps TRBD1 (5 bases). The germline V and J ends were trimmed by 4 bases and 5 bases, with 16 bases remaining between them. The CDR3 has 14 amino acids. The germline CDR1 and CDR2 sequences are SGHRS and YFSETQ. CDR3 sequence: CASSPWGSADEQYF. The CDR3 coding sequence is TGCGCCAGCAGCCCCTGGGGCTCCGCCGACGAGCAGTACTTC.

The rearrangement joins TRBV6-2 or TRBV6-3 to TRBJ1-5, with 9 bases identical to TRBD1. J lost 5 bases, V lost 5 bases, and 7 bases had no gene match. The CDR3 totals 15 residues. Germline V gene data show CDR1 as MNHEY and CDR2 as SVGEGT. The CDR3 DNA follows: TGTGCCAGCAGTCCCGGGACAGGGATGTATCAGCCCCAGCATTTT. Translated, it gives CASSPGTGMYQPQHF.

The count of this clone is one. This chain links TRBV13 with TRBJ1-2; a weak D match, TRBD1 (6 bases). Germline values: CDR1 PRHDT, CDR2 FYEKMQ (reference sequence). The CDR3 runs to 14 residues. V gave up 2 bases and J gave up 4 bases, with 11 bases separating them. The CDR3 reads CASSLRAGVYGYTF. The CDR3, as DNA: TGTGCCAGCAGCTTAAGGGCAGGGGTCTATGGCTACACCTTC.

The CDR3 DNA follows: TGTGCCAGCAGCTCCTCAGGACATTCATGGGAGCAGTTCTTC. It codes for CASSSSGHSWEQFF. This rearrangement joins TRBV7-2 to TRBJ2-1, with D possibly being TRBD1 (5 bases). V lost 4 bases and J 10 bases, leaving 17 bases between the germline ends. Germline V gene lookup returns CDR1 SGHTA and CDR2 FQGNSA. There are 14 residues in the CDR3.

The chain is built from TRBV28 and TRBJ1-2; D may be TRBD1 (5 bases). Per germline, CDR1 MDHEN and CDR2 SYDVKM. The CDR3 is 14 residues long. The ends were cut back, 5 bases at V and 8 bases at J, with 18 bases in the middle. CDR3 nucleotide sequence: TGTGCCAGCAGTCCTCGACCTCTTCAGGGCGGCTACACCTTC. The encoded protein is CASSPRPLQGGYTF.

DNA of the CDR3: TGTGCCAGCTCACCACCGAGCGGGGGTGCGGGGGAGACCCAGTACTTC. This sequence encodes CASSPPSGGAGETQYF. The chain employs TRBV18 and TRBJ2-5; 8 positions agree with TRBD2. The ends lost 0 bases at V and 5 bases at J; junction bases unmatched: 8. The CDR3 is 16 residues long. Germline values: CDR1 KGHSH, CDR2 LQKENI.

This chain connects TRBV3-1 (or the pseudogene TRBV3-2) to TRBJ2-1; TRBD2 matches at 15 bases. Germline CDR1 is LGHDT and CDR2 is YNNKEL (reference sequence). Unmatched junction bases numbered 4, after V lost 1 base and J lost 0 bases. This CDR3 has 19 amino acids. The CDR3 DNA reads as TGTGCCAGCAGCCAAGGGACTAGCGGGAGGGGGAGCTCCTACAATGAGCAGTTCTTC. Translating it yields CASSQGTSGRGSSYNEQFF.

J is TRBJ2-3 and V is TRBV4-3, with 9 bases lining up with TRBD2. This CDR3 has 16 residues. V shed 0 bases, J shed 7 bases, and the junction held 8 bases outside the gene matches. Germline V gene sequence: CDR1 LGHNA, CDR2 YSLEER. CDR3 residues: CASSQEEAGGFHTQYF. DNA for the CDR3: TGCGCCAGCAGCCAAGAAGAAGCGGGGGGTTTTCATACGCAGTATTTT.

V gene TRBV5-1 combines with J gene TRBJ1-4; 8 bases align to TRBD1. Germline V CDR1 and CDR2: SGHRS, YFSETQ. The V gene end was trimmed by 4 bases and the J gene end by 3 bases; junction bases not matched to a gene: 5. The CDR3 has 15 residues. CDR3 nucleotides: TGCGCCAGCAGCGACGGGACAGGCCCTAATGAAAAACTGTTTTTT. It codes for CASSDGTGPNEKLFF.

This chain links TRBV28 with TRBJ2-3; 8 positions agree with TRBD2. V shed 10 bases, J shed 1 base, and the junction held 4 bases outside the gene matches. Germline-derived CDR1 and CDR2 are MDHEN and SYDVKM. The CDR3 extends over 13 amino acids. The CDR3, as DNA: TGTGCCACCGCGGGAGGCGGCACAGATACGCAGTATTTT. Its protein product is CATAGGGTDTQYF.

The chain recombines TRBV24-1 with TRBJ2-3, with D uncertain. Germline V gene lookup returns CDR1 KGHDR and CDR2 SFDVKD. This CDR3 comprises 14 residues. The V gene lost 5 bases and the J gene lost 0 bases, with 8 bases spanning the gap. The CDR3 spells CATSGRSSTDTQYF. CDR3 bases: TGTGCCACCAGTGGTCGGTCTAGCACAGATACGCAGTATTTT.

This clone was observed once. The CDR3 sequence is CASSWTGTVSGNTIYF. The CDR3 DNA is TGTGCCAGCAGTTGGACAGGGACCGTCTCTGGAAACACCATATATTTT. The J gene is TRBJ1-3, the V gene TRBV6-5; 8 bases map to TRBD1. The V and J ends lost 4 bases and 0 bases, in that order; junction bases with no gene match: 5. This CDR3 has 16 amino acids. Germline V gene sequence: CDR1 MNHEY, CDR2 SVGAGI.

This clone was observed a few times. The gene calls are TRBV27 and TRBJ1-2; unclear D gene. V was clipped by 7 bases and J by 1 base, with 16 bases between them. Germline loops: CDR1 MNHEY, CDR2 SMNVEV (reference sequence). CDR3 length equals 15 residues. The CDR3 spells CASKRADGLNYGYTF. Written as DNA, the CDR3 is TGTGCCAGCAAACGAGCCGACGGACTTAACTATGGCTACACCTTC.

V usage is TRBV7-2 and J usage is TRBJ1-2; 7 bases map to TRBD1. Unmatched junction bases numbered 8, after V lost 5 bases and J lost 8 bases. Germline CDR1 SGHTA, CDR2 FQGNSA. CDR3 size: 13 residues. The CDR3 region is CASSPGQNLGYTF. The CDR3 DNA follows: TGTGCCAGCAGCCCGGGACAGAATCTAGGCTACACCTTC.

The CDR3 DNA reads TGTGCCAGCTCACCGACGGACAGCACTGAAGCTTTCTTT. This gives the protein CASSPTDSTEAFF. This chain uses TRBV18 with TRBJ1-1; D might be TRBD1 (6 bases). Trimming took 3 bases from V and 4 from J, leaving 9 bases between them. CDR3 size: 13 residues. Per the germline V gene, CDR1 is KGHSH and CDR2 is LQKENI.